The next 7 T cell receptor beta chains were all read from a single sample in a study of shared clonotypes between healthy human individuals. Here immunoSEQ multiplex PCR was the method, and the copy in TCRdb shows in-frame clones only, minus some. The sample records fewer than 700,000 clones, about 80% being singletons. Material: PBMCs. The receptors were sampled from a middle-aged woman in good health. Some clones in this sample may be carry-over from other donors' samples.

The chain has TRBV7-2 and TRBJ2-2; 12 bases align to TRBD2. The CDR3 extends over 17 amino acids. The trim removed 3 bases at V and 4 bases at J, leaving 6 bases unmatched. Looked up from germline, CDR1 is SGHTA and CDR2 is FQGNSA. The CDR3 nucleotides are TGTGCCAGCAGCTTCGCCGGACTAGCGGGGCGCACCGGGGAGCTGTTTTTT. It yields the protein CASSFAGLAGRTGELFF.

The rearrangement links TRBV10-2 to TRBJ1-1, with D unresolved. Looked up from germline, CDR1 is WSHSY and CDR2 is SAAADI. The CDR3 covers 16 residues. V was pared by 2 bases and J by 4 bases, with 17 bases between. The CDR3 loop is CASSERRPKEGTEAFF. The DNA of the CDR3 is TGCGCCAGCAGTGAGCGGAGGCCCAAAGAAGGCACTGAAGCTTTCTTT.

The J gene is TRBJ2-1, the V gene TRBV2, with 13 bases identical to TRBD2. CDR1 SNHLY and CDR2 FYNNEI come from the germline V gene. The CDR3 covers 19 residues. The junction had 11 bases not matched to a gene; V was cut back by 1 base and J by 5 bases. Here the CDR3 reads CASSEGGPTSGRGNNEQFF. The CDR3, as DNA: TGTGCCAGCAGTGAAGGAGGACCCACTAGCGGGAGGGGTAACAATGAGCAGTTCTTC.

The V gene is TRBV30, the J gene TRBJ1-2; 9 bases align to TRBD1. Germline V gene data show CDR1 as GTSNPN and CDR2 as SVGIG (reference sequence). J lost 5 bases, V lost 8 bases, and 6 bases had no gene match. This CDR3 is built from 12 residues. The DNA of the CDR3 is TGTGCCGGGACCGGGACAGGGTATGGCTACACCTTC. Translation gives CAGTGTGYGYTF.

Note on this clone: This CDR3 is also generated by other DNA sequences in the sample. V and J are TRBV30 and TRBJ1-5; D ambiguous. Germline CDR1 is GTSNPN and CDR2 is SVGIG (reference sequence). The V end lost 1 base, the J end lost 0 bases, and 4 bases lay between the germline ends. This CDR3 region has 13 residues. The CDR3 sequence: CAWSADSNQPQHF. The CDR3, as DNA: TGTGCCTGGAGTGCAGATAGCAATCAGCCCCAGCATTTT.

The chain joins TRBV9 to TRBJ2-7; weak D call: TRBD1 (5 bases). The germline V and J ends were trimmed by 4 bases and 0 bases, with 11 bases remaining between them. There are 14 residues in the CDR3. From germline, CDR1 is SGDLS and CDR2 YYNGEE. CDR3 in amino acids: CASSPRQSSYEQYF. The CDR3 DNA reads TGTGCCAGCAGCCCACGACAGAGCTCCTACGAGCAGTACTTC.

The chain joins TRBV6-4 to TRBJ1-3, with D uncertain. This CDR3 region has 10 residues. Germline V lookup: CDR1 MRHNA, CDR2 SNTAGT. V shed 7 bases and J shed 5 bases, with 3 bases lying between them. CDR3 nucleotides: TGTGCCAGCAAAAGAAACACCATATATTTT. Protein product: CASKRNTIYF.